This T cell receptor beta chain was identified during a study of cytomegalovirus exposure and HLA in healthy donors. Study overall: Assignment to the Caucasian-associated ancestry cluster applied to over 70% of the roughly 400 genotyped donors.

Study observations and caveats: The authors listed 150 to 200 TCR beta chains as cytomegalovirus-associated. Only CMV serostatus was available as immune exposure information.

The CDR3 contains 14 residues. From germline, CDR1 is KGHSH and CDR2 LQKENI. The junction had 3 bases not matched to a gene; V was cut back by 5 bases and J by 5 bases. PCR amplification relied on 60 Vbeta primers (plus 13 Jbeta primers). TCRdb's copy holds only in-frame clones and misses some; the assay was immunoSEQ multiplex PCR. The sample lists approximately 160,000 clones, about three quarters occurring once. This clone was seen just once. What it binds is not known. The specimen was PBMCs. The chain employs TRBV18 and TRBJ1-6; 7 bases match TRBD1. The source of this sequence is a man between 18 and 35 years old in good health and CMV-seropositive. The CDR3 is CASSTGQDNSPLHF. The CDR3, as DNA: TGTGCCAGCTCAACAGGACAGGATAATTCACCCCTCCACTTT.